These 6 T cell receptor beta chains came from one sample sequenced in a study of cytomegalovirus exposure and HLA in healthy donors. Primers: 60 Vbeta forward and 13 Jbeta reverse. Repertoires were generated with immunoSEQ multiplex PCR, while TCRdb's copy carries only in-frame clones and drops some. The data hold roughly 180,000 clones, with 78% observed a single time. Sequencing was performed on PBMCs. The origin of the receptors is a female donor in good health and CMV-seronegative.

J is TRBJ2-2 and V is TRBV5-1, with D possibly being TRBD2 (5 bases). The CDR3 has 14 residues. CDR1 is SGHRS and CDR2 is YFSETQ in the germline V gene. V was trimmed by 0 bases and J by 4 bases, leaving 7 bases between them. DNA for the CDR3: TGCGCCAGCAGCTTGGTGGCGGGCACCGGGGAGCTGTTTTTT. It specifies CASSLVAGTGELFF.

The V call is TRBV11-2, the J call TRBJ1-3; TRBD1 agrees at 7 bases. Germline-derived CDR1 and CDR2 are SGHAT and FQNNGV. There are 16 residues in the CDR3. V shed 5 bases, J shed 3 bases, and the junction held 10 bases outside the gene matches. The CDR3 DNA reads as TGTGCCAGCAGCCTAAACACAGGGGTGGATGGAAACACCATATATTTT. Translation: CASSLNTGVDGNTIYF.

The chain carries TRBV9 and TRBJ2-1; D is possibly TRBD2 (5 bases). This CDR3 is built from 15 residues. Germline V gene sequence: CDR1 SGDLS, CDR2 YYNGEE. V dropped 3 bases and J dropped 5 bases, with 15 bases sitting between them. The CDR3 sequence: CASSASGSGNNEQFF. Here the CDR3 DNA reads TGTGCCAGCAGCGCAAGCGGTTCTGGCAACAATGAGCAGTTCTTC.

The chain carries TRBV18 and TRBJ1-2, with D perhaps matching TRBD1 (6 bases). The CDR3 extends over 17 amino acids. Trimming took 3 bases from V and 4 from J, leaving 21 bases between them. The germline V gene encodes CDR1 KGHSH and CDR2 LQKENI. The CDR3 spells CASSPLPATTGLYGYTF. CDR3 coding DNA: TGTGCCAGCTCACCGTTACCCGCGACGACAGGCCTCTATGGCTACACCTTC.

This chain's CDR3 is CASSSHGTSNGYTF. CDR3 sequence (DNA): TGTGCCAGCAGTTCACACGGGACTTCCAATGGCTACACCTTC. This chain uses TRBV28 with TRBJ1-2; D is possibly TRBD1 (5 bases). V was pared by 4 bases and J by 6 bases, with 15 bases between. Germline V gene lookup returns CDR1 MDHEN and CDR2 SYDVKM. This CDR3 contains 14 residues.

This chain joins TRBV4-1 and TRBJ1-6; D perhaps matches TRBD1 (5 bases). The length of the CDR3 is 15 residues. The germline gives CDR1 MGHRA, CDR2 YSYEKL. The V gene lost 0 bases and the J gene lost 10 bases, with 13 bases spanning the gap. The CDR3 sequence is CASSQEPGWGSPLHF. Here the CDR3 DNA reads TGCGCCAGCAGCCAAGAGCCAGGGTGGGGCTCACCCCTCCACTTT.